This T cell receptor beta chain originates from a study of T cell clonotyping in hematopoietic cell transplantation. TCRdb keeps only in-frame clones here, not all; method: immunoSEQ multiplex PCR. The sample carries about 76,000 clones, 90% to 97% recorded once. The table lists this clone with a count of one. The V and J ends lost 4 bases and 3 bases, in that order; junction bases with no gene match: 1. Germline loops: CDR1 MNHNS, CDR2 SASEGT. The CDR3 extends over 13 amino acids. Time point here: recipient sample about 28 days before transplant, after cytoreduction. The receptor was derived from a woman aged 45-65 years with acute myeloid leukemia. Some clones in this sample may be carry-over from other donors' samples. The sequencing used peripheral blood mononuclear cells, collected before stem cell transplant. V gene TRBV6-1 combines with J gene TRBJ2-3; 7 bases fit TRBD1. The CDR3 sequence is CASSGQGTDTQYF. In DNA form, the CDR3 reads TGTGCCAGCAGTGGACAGGGAACAGATACGCAGTATTTT.